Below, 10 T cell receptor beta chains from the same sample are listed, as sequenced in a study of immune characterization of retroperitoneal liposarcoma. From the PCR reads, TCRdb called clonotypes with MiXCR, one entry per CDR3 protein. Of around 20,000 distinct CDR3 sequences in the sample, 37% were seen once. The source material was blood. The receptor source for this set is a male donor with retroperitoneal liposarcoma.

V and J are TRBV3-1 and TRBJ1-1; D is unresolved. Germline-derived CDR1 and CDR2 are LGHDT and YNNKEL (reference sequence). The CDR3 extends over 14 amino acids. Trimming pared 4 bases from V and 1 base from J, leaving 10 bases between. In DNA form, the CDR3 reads TGTGCCAGCAGCCCCCATTTAACGAACACTGAAGCTTTCTTT. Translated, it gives CASSPHLTNTEAFF. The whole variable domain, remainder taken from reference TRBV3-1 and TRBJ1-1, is DTAVSQTPKYLVTQMGNDKSIKCEQNLGHDTMYWYKQDSKKFLKIMFSYNNKELIINETVPNRFSPKSPDKAHLNLHINSLELGDSAVYFCASSPHLTNTEAFFGQGTRLTVV.

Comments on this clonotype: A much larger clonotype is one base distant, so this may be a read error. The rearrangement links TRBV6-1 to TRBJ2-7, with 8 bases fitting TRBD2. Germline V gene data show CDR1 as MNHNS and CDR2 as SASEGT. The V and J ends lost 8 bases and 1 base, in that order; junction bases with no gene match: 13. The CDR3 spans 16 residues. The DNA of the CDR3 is TGTGCCAGCGGGGGGAATAGCGGGACGGGTTCCTACGAGCAGTACTTC. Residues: CASGGNSGTGSYEQYF.

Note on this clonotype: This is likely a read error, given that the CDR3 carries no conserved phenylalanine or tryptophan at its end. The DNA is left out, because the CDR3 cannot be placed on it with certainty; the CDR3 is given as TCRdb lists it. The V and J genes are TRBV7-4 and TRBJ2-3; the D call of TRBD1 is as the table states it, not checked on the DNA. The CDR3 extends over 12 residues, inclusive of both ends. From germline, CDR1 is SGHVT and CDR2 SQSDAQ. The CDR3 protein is CQASHWPGSEAG.

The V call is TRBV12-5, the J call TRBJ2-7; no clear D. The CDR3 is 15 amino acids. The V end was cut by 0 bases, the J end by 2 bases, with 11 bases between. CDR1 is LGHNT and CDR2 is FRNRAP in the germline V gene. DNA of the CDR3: TGTGCTAGTGGTTTGGTACATCCTAACCCCTACGAGCAGTACTTC. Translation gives CASGLVHPNPYEQYF.

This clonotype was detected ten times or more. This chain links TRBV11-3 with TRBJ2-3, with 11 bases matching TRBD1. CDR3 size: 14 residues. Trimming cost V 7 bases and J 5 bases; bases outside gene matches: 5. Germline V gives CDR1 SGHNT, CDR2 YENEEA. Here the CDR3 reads CASTGQGAVDTQYF. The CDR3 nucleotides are TGTGCCAGCACCGGACAGGGGGCGGTAGATACGCAGTATTTT.

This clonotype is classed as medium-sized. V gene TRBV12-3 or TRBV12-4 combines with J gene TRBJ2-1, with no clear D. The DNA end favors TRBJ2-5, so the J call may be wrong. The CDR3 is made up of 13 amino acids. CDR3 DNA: TGTGCCAGCACCTCCTCCTCTCAAGAGACCCAGTACTTC. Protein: CASTSSSQETQYF.

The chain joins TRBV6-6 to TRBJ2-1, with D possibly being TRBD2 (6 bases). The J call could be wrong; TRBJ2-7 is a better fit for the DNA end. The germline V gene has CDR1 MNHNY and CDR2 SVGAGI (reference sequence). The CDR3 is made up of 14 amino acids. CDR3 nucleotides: TGTGCCAGCAGTTTCCAGGCGGGATCCTACGAGCAGTACTTC. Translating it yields CASSFQAGSYEQYF.

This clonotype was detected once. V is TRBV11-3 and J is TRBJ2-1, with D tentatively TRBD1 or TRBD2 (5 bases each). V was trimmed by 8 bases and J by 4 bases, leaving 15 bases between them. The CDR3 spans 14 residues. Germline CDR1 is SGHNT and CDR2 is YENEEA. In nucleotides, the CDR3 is TGTGCCAGCGGTTCGGGACGGATATACAATGAGCAGTTCTTC. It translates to CASGSGRIYNEQFF.

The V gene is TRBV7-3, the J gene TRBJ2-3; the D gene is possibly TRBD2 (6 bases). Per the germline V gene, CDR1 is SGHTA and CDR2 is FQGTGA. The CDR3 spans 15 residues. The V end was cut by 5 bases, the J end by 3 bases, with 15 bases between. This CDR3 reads CASSPQQGGTDTQYF. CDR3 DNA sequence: TGTGCCAGCAGCCCCCAGCAGGGAGGAACAGATACGCAGTATTTT.

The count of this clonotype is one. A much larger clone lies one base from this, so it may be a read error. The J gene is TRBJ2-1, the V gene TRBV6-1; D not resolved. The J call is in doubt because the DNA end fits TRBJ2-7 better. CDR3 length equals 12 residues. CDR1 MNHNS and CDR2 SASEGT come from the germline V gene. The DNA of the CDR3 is TGTGCCAGCCAAAGGCCCCCTTACGCGCAGTACTTC. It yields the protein CASQRPPYAQYF.